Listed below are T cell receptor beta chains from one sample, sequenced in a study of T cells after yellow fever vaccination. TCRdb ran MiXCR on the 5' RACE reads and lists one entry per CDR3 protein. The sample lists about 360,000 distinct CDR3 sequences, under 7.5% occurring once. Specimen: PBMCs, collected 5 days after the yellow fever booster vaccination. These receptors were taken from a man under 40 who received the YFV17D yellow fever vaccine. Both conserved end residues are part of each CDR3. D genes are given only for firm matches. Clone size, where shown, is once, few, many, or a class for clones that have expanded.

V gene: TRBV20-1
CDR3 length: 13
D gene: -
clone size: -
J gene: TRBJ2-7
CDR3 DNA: TGCAGTGCTAGACCCAGGGGTCCCTACGAGCAGTACTTC
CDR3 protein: CSARPRGPYEQYF

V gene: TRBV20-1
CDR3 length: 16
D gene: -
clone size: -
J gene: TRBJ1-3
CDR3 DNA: TGCAGCGCGACCAAACAGGGAACGTACTCTGGAAACACCATATATTTT
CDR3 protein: CSATKQGTYSGNTIYF

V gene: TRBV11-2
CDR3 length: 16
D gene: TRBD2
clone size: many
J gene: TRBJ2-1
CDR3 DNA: TGTGCCAGCAGCTTAGCCGGACTAGCGGGAGGGAATGAGCAGTTCTTC
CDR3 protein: CASSLAGLAGGNEQFF

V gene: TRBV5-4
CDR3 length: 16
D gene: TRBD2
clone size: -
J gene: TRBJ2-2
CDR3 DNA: TGTGCCAGCAGCTCCAGCGGGAGGCCCCAGGCCGGGGAGCTGTTTTTT
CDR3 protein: CASSSSGRPQAGELFF

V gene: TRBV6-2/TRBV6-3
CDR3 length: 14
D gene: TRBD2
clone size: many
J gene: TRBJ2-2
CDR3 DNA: TGTGCCAGCCGGACTAGCGGCAACACCGGGGAGCTGTTTTTT
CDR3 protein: CASRTSGNTGELFF

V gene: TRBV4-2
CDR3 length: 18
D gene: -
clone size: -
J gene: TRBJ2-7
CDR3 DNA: TGTGCCAGCAGCCAAGAAACAATAGGGGTAAAGGGGGTCTACGAGCAGTACTTC
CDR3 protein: CASSQETIGVKGVYEQYF

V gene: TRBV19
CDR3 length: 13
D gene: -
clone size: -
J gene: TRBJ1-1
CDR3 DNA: TGTGCCAGTAGTATTGGATCAGACACTGAAGCTTTCTTT
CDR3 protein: CASSIGSDTEAFF

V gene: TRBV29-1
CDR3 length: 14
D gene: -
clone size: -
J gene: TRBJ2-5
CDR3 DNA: TGCAGCGTTGACGGTGGGTTCGCCCAAGAGACCCAGTACTTC
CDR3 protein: CSVDGGFAQETQYF

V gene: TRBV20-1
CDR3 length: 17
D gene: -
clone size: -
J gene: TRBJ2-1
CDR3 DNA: TGCAGTGCTAGACCGGTCTTGGAGCACATATCCTACAATGAGCAGTTCTTC
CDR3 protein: CSARPVLEHISYNEQFF

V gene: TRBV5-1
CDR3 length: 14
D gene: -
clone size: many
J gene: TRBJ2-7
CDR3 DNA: TGCGCCAGCAGCCAGCCGGGACAACGCTACGAGCAGTACTTC
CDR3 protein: CASSQPGQRYEQYF

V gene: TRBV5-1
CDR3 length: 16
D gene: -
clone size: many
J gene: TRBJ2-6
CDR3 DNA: TGCGCCAGCAGCTTGGGGCGTACCGGCTGGGCCAACGTCCTGACTTTC
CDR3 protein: CASSLGRTGWANVLTF

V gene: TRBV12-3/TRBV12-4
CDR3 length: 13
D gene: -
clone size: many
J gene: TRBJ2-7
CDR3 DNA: TGTGCCAGCAGTTTAGCGCTGTCCTACGAGCAGTACTTC
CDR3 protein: CASSLALSYEQYF

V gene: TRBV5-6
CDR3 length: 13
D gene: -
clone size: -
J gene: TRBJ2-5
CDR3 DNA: TGTGCCAGCAGCTTGCCCGCGGTTGAGACCCAGTACTTC
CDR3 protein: CASSLPAVETQYF

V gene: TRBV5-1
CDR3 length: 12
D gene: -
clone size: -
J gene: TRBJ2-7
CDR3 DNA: TGCGCCAGTCGGGACGATATAGACGAGCAGTACTTC
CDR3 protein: CASRDDIDEQYF

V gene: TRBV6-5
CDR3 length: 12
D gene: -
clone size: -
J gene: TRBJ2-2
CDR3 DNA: TGTGCCAGCAGGCTGAACACCGGGGAGCTGTTTTTT
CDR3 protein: CASRLNTGELFF

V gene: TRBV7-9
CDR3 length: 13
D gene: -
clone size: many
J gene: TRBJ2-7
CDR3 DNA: TGTGCCAGCAGCTTTGCGAGTCCCTACGAGCAGTACTTC
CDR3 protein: CASSFASPYEQYF

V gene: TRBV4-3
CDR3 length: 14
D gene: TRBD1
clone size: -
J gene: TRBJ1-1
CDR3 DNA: TGCGCCAGCAGCCGACAGGGGGGAGACACTGAAGCTTTCTTT
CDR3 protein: CASSRQGGDTEAFF

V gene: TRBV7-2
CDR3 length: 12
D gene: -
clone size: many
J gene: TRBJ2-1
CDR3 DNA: TGTGCCAGCAGCCCTCTTGGGTATGAGCAGTTCTTC
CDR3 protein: CASSPLGYEQFF

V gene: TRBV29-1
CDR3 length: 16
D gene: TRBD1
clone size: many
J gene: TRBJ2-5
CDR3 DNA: TGCAGCGTTGAAGATCGGGACAGACCGTACCAAGAGACCCAGTACTTC
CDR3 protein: CSVEDRDRPYQETQYF

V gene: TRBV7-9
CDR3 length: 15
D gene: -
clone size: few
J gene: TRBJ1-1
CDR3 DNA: TGTGCCAGCAGCCCGGGGGGGGGCTGGGGCACTGAAGCTTTCTTT
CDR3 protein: CASSPGGGWGTEAFF